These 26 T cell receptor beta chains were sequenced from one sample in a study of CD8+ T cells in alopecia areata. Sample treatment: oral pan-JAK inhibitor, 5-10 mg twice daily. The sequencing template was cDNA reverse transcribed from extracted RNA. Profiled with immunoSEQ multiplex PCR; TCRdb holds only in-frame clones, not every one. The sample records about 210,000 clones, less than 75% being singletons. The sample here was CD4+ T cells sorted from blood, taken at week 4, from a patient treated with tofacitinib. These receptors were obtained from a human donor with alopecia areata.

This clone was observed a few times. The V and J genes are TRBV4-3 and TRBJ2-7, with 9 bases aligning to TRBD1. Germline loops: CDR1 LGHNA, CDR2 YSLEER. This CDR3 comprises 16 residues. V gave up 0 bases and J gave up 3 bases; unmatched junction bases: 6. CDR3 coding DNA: TGCGCCAGCAGCCAAGATTATACAGGGGGCATCTACGAGCAGTACTTC. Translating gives CASSQDYTGGIYEQYF.

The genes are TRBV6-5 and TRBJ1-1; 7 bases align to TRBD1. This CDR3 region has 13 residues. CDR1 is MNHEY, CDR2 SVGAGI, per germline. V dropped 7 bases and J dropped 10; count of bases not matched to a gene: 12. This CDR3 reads CASTNGQVNGAFF. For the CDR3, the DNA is TGTGCCAGCACCAACGGACAGGTTAATGGAGCTTTCTTT.

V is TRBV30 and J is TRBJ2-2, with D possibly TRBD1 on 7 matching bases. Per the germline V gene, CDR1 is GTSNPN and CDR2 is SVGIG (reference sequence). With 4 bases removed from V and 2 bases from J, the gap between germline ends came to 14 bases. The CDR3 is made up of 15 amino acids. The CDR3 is CAWTRRGLNTGELFF. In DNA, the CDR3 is TGTGCCTGGACCCGGAGGGGGCTTAACACCGGGGAGCTGTTTTTT.

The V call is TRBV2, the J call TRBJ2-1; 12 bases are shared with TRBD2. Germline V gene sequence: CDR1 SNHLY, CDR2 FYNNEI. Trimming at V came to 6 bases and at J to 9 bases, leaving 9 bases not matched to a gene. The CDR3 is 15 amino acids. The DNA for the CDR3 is TGTGCCAGCAGCCTTTCTAGCGGGGGGGCCTTTGAGCAGTTCTTC. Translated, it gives CASSLSSGGAFEQFF.

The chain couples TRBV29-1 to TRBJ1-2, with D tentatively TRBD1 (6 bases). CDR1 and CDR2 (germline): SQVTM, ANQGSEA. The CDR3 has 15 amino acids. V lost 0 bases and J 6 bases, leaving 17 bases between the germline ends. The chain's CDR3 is CSVEDGSTGKDGYTF. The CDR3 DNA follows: TGCAGCGTTGAAGACGGGTCAACAGGGAAAGATGGCTACACCTTC. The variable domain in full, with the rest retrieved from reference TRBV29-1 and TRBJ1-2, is SAVISQKPSRDICQRGTSLTIQCQVDSQVTMMFWYRQQPGQSLTLIATANQGSEATYESGFVIDKFPISRPNLTFSTLTVSNMSPEDSSIYLCSVEDGSTGKDGYTFGSGTRLTVV.

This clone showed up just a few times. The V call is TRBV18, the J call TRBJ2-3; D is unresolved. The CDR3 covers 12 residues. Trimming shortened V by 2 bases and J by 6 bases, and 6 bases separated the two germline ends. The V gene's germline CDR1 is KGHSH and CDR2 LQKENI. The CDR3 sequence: CASSPISDTQYF. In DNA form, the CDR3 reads TGTGCCAGCTCACCAATTAGCGATACGCAGTATTTT.

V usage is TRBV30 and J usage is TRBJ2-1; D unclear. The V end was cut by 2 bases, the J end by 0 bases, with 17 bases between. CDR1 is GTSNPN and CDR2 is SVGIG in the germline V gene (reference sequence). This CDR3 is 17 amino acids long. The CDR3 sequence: CAWSTSTRYSSYNEQFF. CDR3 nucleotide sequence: TGTGCCTGGAGTACCTCGACTCGCTATAGCTCCTACAATGAGCAGTTCTTC.

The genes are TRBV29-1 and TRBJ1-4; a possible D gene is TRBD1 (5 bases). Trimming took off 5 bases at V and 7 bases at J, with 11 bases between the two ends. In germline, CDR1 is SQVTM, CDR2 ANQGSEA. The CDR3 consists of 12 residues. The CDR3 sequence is CSVWGGGEKLFF. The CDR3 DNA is TGCAGCGTTTGGGGCGGAGGTGAAAAACTGTTTTTT.

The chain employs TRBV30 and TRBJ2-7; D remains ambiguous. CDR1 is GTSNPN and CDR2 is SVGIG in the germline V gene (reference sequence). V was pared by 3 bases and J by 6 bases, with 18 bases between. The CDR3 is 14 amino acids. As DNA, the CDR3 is TGTGCCTGGAGGATGGTTGGGCGGAAGGGCGAGCAGTACTTC. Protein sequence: CAWRMVGRKGEQYF.

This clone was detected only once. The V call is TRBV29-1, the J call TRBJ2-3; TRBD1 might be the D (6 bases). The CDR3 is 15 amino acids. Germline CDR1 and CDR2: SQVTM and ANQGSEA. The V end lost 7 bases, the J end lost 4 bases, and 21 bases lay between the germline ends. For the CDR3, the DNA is TGCAGCGCACAGATTATTATCCAGGGGCCAGATACGCAGTATTTT. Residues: CSAQIIIQGPDTQYF.

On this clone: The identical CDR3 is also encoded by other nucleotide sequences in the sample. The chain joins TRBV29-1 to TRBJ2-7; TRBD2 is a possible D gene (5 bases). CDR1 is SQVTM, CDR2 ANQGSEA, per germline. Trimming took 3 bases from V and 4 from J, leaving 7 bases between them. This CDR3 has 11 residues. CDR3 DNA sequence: TGCAGCGTTGATCGGGGTTACGAGCAGTACTTC. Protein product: CSVDRGYEQYF.

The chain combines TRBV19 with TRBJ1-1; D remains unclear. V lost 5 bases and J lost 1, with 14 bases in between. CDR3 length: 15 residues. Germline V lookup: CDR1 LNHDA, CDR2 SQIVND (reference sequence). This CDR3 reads CASSPHKSGNTEAFF. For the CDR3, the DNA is TGTGCCAGTAGTCCCCACAAATCAGGGAACACTGAAGCTTTCTTT.

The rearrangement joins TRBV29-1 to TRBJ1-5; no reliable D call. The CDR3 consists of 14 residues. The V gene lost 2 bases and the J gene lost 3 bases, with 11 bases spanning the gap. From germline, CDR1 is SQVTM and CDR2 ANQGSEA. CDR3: CSVELEPYNQPQHF. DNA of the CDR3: TGCAGCGTTGAACTAGAACCCTACAATCAGCCCCAGCATTTT.

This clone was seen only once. DNA for the CDR3: TGCGCCAGCAGCCCTCCGCTCAGAGATGGCTACACCTTC. It is translated as CASSPPLRDGYTF. This chain links TRBV4-1 with TRBJ1-2; D gene uncertain. V was trimmed by 4 bases and J by 6 bases, leaving 12 bases between them. Germline CDR1 MGHRA, CDR2 YSYEKL. This CDR3 region has 13 residues.

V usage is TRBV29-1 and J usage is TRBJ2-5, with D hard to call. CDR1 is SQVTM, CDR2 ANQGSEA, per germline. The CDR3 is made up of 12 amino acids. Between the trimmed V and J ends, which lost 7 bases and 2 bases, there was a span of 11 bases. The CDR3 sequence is CSALGIQETQYF. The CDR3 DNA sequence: TGCAGCGCGTTGGGGATACAAGAGACCCAGTACTTC.

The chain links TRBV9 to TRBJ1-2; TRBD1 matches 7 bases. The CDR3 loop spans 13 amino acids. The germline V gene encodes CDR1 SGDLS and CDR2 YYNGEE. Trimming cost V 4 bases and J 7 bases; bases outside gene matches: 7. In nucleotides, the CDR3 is TGTGCCAGCAGCTTCGACAGGGAGGGTGGCTACACCTTC. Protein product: CASSFDREGGYTF. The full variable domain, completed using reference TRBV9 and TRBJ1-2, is DSGVTQTPKHLITATGQRVTLRCSPRSGDLSVYWYQQSLDQGLQFLIQYYNGEERAKGNILERFSAQQFPDLHSELNLSSLELGDSALYFCASSFDREGGYTFGSGTRLTVV.

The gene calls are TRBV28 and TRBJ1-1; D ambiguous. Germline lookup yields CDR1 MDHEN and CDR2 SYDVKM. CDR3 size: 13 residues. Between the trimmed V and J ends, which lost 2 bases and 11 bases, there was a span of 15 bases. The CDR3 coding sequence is TGTGCCAGCAGTTTACTACATCAGCGGCCGGCTTTCTTT. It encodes CASSLLHQRPAFF.

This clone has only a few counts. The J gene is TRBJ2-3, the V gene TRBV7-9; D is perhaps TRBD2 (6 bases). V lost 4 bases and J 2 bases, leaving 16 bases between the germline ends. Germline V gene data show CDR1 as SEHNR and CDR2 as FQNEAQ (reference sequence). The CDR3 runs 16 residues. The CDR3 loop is CASSSKPGLNTDTQYF. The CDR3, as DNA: TGTGCCAGCAGCTCGAAGCCGGGACTTAACACAGATACGCAGTATTTT.

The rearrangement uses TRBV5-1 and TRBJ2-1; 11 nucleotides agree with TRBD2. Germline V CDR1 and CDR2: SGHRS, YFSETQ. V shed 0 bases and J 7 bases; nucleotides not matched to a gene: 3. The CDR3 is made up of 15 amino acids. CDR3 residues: CASSLVTSGVNEQFF. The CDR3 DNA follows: TGCGCCAGCAGCTTGGTGACTAGCGGGGTTAATGAGCAGTTCTTC.

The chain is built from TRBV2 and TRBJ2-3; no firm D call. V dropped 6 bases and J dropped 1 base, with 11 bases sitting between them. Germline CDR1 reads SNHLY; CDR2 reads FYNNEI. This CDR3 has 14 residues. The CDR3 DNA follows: TGTGCCAGCAGGGCGACTCGCGGCACAGATACGCAGTATTTT. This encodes CASRATRGTDTQYF.

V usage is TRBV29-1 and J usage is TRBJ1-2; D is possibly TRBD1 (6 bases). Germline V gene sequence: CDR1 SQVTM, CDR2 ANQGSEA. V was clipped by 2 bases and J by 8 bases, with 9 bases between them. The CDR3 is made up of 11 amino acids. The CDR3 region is CSVESGDGYTF. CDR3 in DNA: TGCAGCGTTGAATCAGGGGACGGCTACACCTTC.

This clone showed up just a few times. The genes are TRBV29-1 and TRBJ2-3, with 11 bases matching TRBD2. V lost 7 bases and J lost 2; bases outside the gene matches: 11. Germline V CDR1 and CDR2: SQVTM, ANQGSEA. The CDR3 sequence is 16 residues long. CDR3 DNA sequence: TGCAGCGGTGGGGGGTCGACTAGCGGGGCCACAGATACGCAGTATTTT. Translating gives CSGGGSTSGATDTQYF.

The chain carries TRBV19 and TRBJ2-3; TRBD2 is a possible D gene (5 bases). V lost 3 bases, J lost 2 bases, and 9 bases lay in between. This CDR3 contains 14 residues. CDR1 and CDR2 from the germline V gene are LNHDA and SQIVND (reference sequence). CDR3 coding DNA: TGTGCCAGTAGTATCGGCCGGGACACAGATACGCAGTATTTT. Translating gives CASSIGRDTDTQYF.

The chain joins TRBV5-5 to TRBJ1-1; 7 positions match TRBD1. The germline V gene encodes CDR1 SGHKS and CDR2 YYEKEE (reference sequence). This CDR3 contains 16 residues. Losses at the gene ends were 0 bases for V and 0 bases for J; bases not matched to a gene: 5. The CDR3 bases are TGTGCCAGCAGCTTGGCCCCCAGGGGGGTGAACACTGAAGCTTTCTTT. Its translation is CASSLAPRGVNTEAFF.

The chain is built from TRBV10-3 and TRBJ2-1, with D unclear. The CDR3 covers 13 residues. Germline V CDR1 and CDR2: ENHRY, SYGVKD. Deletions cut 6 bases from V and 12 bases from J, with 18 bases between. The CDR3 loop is CAIRTLEVDGQFF. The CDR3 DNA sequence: TGTGCCATCAGAACCCTAGAGGTGGATGGGCAGTTCTTC.

The CDR3 is CAWSQGVVDGYTF. The CDR3, as DNA: TGTGCCTGGAGTCAGGGGGTGGTCGATGGCTACACCTTC. The rearrangement links TRBV30 to TRBJ1-2; TRBD1 matches at 7 bases. Germline V lookup: CDR1 GTSNPN, CDR2 SVGIG (reference sequence). V shed 2 bases, J shed 6 bases, and the junction held 6 bases outside the gene matches. The CDR3 is made up of 13 amino acids.